This T cell receptor (beta chain) was captured in a study of monozygotic twins with inflammatory bowel disease. Study-wide results and limits: Repertoire similarity did not separate concordant from discordant twins, possibly from limited power. T cell subtypes that differed could not be told apart. Twins with IBD had fewer clonotypes in common with others than healthy twins, particularly during disease activity.

As concerns this clonotype: Antigen specificity is unknown.

The CDR3 is 14 amino acids. Reanalyzing the 5' RACE reads, TCRdb keeps one entry per CDR3 protein, without DNA. This sample's clone table lists 300,000 to 400,000 distinct CDR3 sequences. This receptor was identified in a human donor with ulcerative colitis or Crohn's disease, or a healthy co-twin of an affected twin (not recorded which). This chain uses TRBV12-3 or TRBV12-4 with TRBJ1-2; the TCRdb D gene call, TRBD1, has no DNA to confirm it. Sequences were obtained from blood. The CDR3 spells CASSKGAGGYGYTF.